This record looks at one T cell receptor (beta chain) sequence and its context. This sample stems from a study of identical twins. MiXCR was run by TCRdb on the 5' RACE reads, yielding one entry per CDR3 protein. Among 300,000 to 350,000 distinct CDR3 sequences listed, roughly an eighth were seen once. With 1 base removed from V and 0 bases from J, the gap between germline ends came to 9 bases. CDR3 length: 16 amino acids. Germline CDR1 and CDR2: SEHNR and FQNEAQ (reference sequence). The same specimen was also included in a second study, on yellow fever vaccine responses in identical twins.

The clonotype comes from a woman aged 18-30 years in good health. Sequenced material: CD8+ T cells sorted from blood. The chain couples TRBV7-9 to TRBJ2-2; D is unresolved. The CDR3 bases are TGTGCCAGCAGCTTAGGAGGCCACGCGAACACCGGGGAGCTGTTTTTT. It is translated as CASSLGGHANTGELFF.